Listed below are T cell receptor beta chains from one sample, sequenced in a study of blood T cell repertoires in COVID-19. The table came from immunoSEQ multiplex PCR; TCRdb's copy has only in-frame clones and leaves some out. The table lists 210,000 or so clones, roughly nine tenths of them singletons. The sequenced sample consisted of PBMCs or T cells enriched from blood (not recorded which). The receptors come from a woman aged 50 to 60 in a cohort exposed to, infected with or recovered from COVID-19 (not recorded which). Each CDR3 is given with its conserved first and last residue. Each record gives: clone size, CDR3 length, D gene, V gene, J gene, CDR3 protein, CDR3 DNA. A D gene is named only where the DNA matches it firmly. A clone size is listed for some rows: how often the clone was seen (once, few, many), or a class if it is expanded.

abundance: NA
len: 12
d_gene: NA
v_gene: TRBV11-3
j_gene: TRBJ2-1
CDR3aa: CASSFVNNEQFF
CDR3nt: TGTGCCAGCAGCTTCGTTAACAATGAGCAGTTCTTC

abundance: NA
len: 16
d_gene: NA
v_gene: TRBV9
j_gene: TRBJ2-1
CDR3aa: CASSPWGGRPRNEQFF
CDR3nt: TGTGCCAGCAGCCCCTGGGGGGGGCGCCCGCGGAATGAGCAGTTCTTC

abundance: NA
len: 18
d_gene: TRBD2
v_gene: TRBV7-3
j_gene: TRBJ2-3
CDR3aa: CASSLTPGTSGYTDTQYF
CDR3nt: TGTGCCAGCAGCTTAACACCCGGGACTAGCGGATACACAGATACGCAGTATTTT

abundance: NA
len: 15
d_gene: TRBD2
v_gene: TRBV11-2
j_gene: TRBJ2-1
CDR3aa: CASSLERGGLNEQFF
CDR3nt: TGTGCCAGCAGCTTAGAGCGGGGGGGCCTCAATGAGCAGTTCTTC

abundance: NA
len: 14
d_gene: NA
v_gene: TRBV6-5
j_gene: TRBJ1-5
CDR3aa: CASSYSPGYQPQHF
CDR3nt: TGTGCCAGCAGTTACTCTCCGGGGTATCAGCCCCAGCATTTT

abundance: NA
len: 15
d_gene: TRBD2
v_gene: TRBV19
j_gene: TRBJ2-1
CDR3aa: CASSGRTSGTYEQFF
CDR3nt: TGTGCCAGTAGTGGGAGGACTAGCGGTACCTACGAGCAGTTCTTC

abundance: NA
len: 14
d_gene: TRBD1
v_gene: TRBV4-3
j_gene: TRBJ1-5
CDR3aa: CASSLRTGGQPQHF
CDR3nt: TGCGCCAGCAGCCTACGGACAGGGGGTCAGCCCCAGCATTTT

abundance: NA
len: 15
d_gene: NA
v_gene: TRBV10-3
j_gene: TRBJ2-2
CDR3aa: CAISVRGGNTGELFF
CDR3nt: TGTGCCATCAGTGTGAGGGGGGGGAACACCGGGGAGCTGTTTTTT

abundance: NA
len: 15
d_gene: NA
v_gene: TRBV7-2
j_gene: TRBJ2-3
CDR3aa: CASSLGRTETDTQYF
CDR3nt: TGTGCCAGCAGCTTAGGTCGGACAGAGACAGATACGCAGTATTTT

abundance: NA
len: 13
d_gene: NA
v_gene: TRBV7-2
j_gene: TRBJ1-2
CDR3aa: CASSSKSAYGYTF
CDR3nt: TGTGCCAGCAGCTCTAAGTCCGCCTATGGCTACACCTTC

abundance: few
len: 16
d_gene: NA
v_gene: TRBV30
j_gene: TRBJ2-3
CDR3aa: CAWSRGTHQSTDTQYF
CDR3nt: TGTGCCTGGAGTCGGGGGACTCACCAAAGCACAGATACGCAGTATTTT

abundance: NA
len: 14
d_gene: TRBD1
v_gene: TRBV9
j_gene: TRBJ1-2
CDR3aa: CASSVGQGSYGYTF
CDR3nt: TGTGCCAGCAGCGTAGGACAGGGAAGCTATGGCTACACCTTC

abundance: NA
len: 16
d_gene: NA
v_gene: TRBV7-8
j_gene: TRBJ2-7
CDR3aa: CASSFKQGIRTYEQYF
CDR3nt: TGTGCCAGCAGCTTTAAGCAGGGGATTCGCACCTACGAGCAGTACTTC

abundance: NA
len: 16
d_gene: TRBD1
v_gene: TRBV18
j_gene: TRBJ1-5
CDR3aa: CASSPSRTGDGQPQHF
CDR3nt: TGTGCCAGCTCTCCTTCCCGGACAGGGGACGGTCAGCCCCAGCATTTT

abundance: few
len: 15
d_gene: NA
v_gene: TRBV18
j_gene: TRBJ1-2
CDR3aa: CASSPSRGPDYGYTF
CDR3nt: TGTGCCAGCTCACCGAGCCGCGGGCCTGACTATGGCTACACCTTC